This entry is about one TCR beta chain. Its antigen target is currently unknown. Base qualities are not recorded, but no much larger clone differs from it by a single base. This sample was taken from a study of OX40 agonist ivuxolimab in advanced cancers. Regarding the complete study: Ivuxolimab was a fully human IgG2 agonistic monoclonal antibody targeting the costimulatory receptor OX40 (CD134). Patients were allowed to have had prior anti-PD-1, anti-PD-L1 or anti-CTLA-4 therapy, and around 43% of the dose-escalation patients had been treated with checkpoint inhibitors. A male proportion of around 83% and a mean age of about 60 years, ranging from roughly 23 to 79, were recorded for the dose-escalation cohort. Of the 50 to 55 dose-escalation patients, hepatocellular carcinoma was present in around 19, melanoma in about 15, renal cell carcinoma in 9 and head and neck cancer in 9. Peripheral TCRbeta sequencing was intended to test whether TCR sequence diversity was altered and clonal T-cell expansion was caused by ivuxolimab. The paper covers the monotherapy dose-escalation part of the phase I ivuxolimab trial, which included N of about 50 patients. Partial responses occurred in three dose-escalation patients, of whom one had hepatocellular carcinoma and two had cutaneous melanoma. Intravenous ivuxolimab was administered to patients every 2 weeks at six dose levels: 0.01, 0.1, 0.3, 1.5, 3 and 10 mg/kg. On the study overall, not on this receptor specifically: Low levels of normalized T-cell clonal expansion were also seen in some patients who did not respond. Antigen specificity was not determined for the clonally expanded peripheral T cells. At doses from 0.1 to 3.0 mg/kg, clonal expansion was seen in both CD4+ and CD8+ blood T cells between baseline and week 6. Partial responders in the 0.1-3.0 mg/kg groups had among the lowest normalized peripheral clonal expansion, especially among CD8+ T cells. After ivuxolimab, more expanded clones were found on average in CD8+ T cells than in CD4+ T cells.

The trial excluded patients who had a history of autoimmune disease or who were on systemic immunosuppression. Peripheral blood for TCR sequencing was drawn from every dose cohort at baseline, at cycle 4 day 1 and at cycle 7 day 1. Samples were obtained from an open-label, multicenter, first-in-human phase I dose-escalation trial of ivuxolimab. Adults with locally advanced or metastatic melanoma, renal cell carcinoma, hepatocellular carcinoma or head and neck squamous cell carcinoma were enrolled in the trial. Before TCR sequencing, CD4+ T cells and CD8+ T cells were sorted from peripheral blood as separate populations. CDR1 is given as SGDLS and CDR2 as YYNGEE, both from the germline V gene. The CDR3 has 16 amino acids, counting the end cysteine and phenylalanine. Here the CDR3 DNA is all that survives: 48 bases in frame from base 1. V is pared back by 3 bases and J by 5 bases, with 18 bases lying between the germline termini.

For sequencing of the TCRbeta CDR3 region, genomic DNA was extracted from the sorted cells. TCRbeta CDR3 regions were sequenced using the immunoSEQ Assay. TCRdb took over this immuneACCESS table, retaining in-frame rearrangements with V and J assigned. Such tables are incomplete; in checked studies, under half of the missing clones stem from an unresolved V gene, and the remainder is unexplained. This sample holds 60,000 to 65,000 clones; roughly nine tenths were observed only once. The ten top clones hold 5.2% of the sample. The sequence joins TRBV9 to TRBJ1-3; D gene: possibly TRBD1, on 5 matching bases. The specimen was CD4+ or CD8+ T cells sorted from blood, collected in a trial of the OX40 agonist ivuxolimab. This sequence was found in an adult with an advanced solid tumor such as melanoma, head and neck, liver or kidney cancer. The CDR3 here reads CASSARGGSWRNTIYF. The sequence in DNA is TGTGCCAGCAGCGCGAGGGGCGGATCGTGGAGAAACACCATATATTTT.